A single sample is the source of the 25 T cell receptor beta chains below, sequenced in a study of cytomegalovirus exposure and HLA in healthy donors. Use of 60 Vbeta and 13 Jbeta primers characterized the PCR. The protocol was immunoSEQ multiplex PCR, while the TCRdb copy is restricted to in-frame clones and leaves out a portion. This table has roughly 150,000 clones, approximately 85% appearing once. Sequencing was carried out using PBMCs. The receptors were gathered from a man aged 25-45 years in good health and CMV-seropositive.

The V call is TRBV4-2, the J call TRBJ2-7; 9 nucleotides agree with TRBD2. The CDR3 contains 18 residues. Germline loops: CDR1 LGHNA, CDR2 YNFKEQ. Losses at the gene ends were 2 bases for V and 2 bases for J; bases not matched to a gene: 13. The CDR3 region has the DNA TGTGCCAGCAGCCAAAAGGAGGGTGGCCTAGCGGGAACCTACGAGCAGTACTTC. It translates to CASSQKEGGLAGTYEQYF.

Remarks on this clone: This specimen includes other DNA sequences encoding the same CDR3. The chain uses TRBV19 and TRBJ1-5; TRBD1 matches 10 bases. With 4 bases clipped from V and 3 bases from J, the junction kept 9 bases outside the gene matches. Germline-derived CDR1 and CDR2 are LNHDA and SQIVND (reference sequence). The CDR3 contains 17 residues. The CDR3 bases are TGTGCCAGTAGTACGTGGGACAGGGGAATCCTCAATCAGCCCCAGCATTTT. Protein: CASSTWDRGILNQPQHF.

This rearrangement joins TRBV6-5 to TRBJ2-1, with D hard to call. Germline values: CDR1 MNHEY, CDR2 SVGAGI. This CDR3 spans 15 amino acids. V was trimmed by 0 bases and J by 4 bases, leaving 10 bases between them. The CDR3 protein is CASSYSISRYNEQFF. CDR3 bases: TGTGCCAGCAGTTACTCGATATCGCGGTACAATGAGCAGTTCTTC.

This chain connects TRBV6-5 to TRBJ2-5, with a tentative D call TRBD2 (5 bases). The CDR3 length is 16 residues. Germline V gene sequence: CDR1 MNHEY, CDR2 SVGAGI. Trimming removed 2 bases from V and 2 bases from J, with 15 bases in between. This CDR3 reads CASSYNGGLKQETQYF. In DNA, the CDR3 is TGTGCCAGCAGTTACAACGGAGGACTGAAACAAGAGACCCAGTACTTC.

The genes are TRBV19 and TRBJ1-2, with 7 bases that match TRBD1. CDR1 is LNHDA, CDR2 SQIVND, per germline (reference sequence). V lost 7 bases, J lost 4 bases, and 9 bases stayed unmatched. This CDR3 is 14 amino acids long. CDR3: CASTTPAGGYGYTF. DNA of the CDR3: TGTGCCAGTACTACACCCGCAGGGGGCTATGGCTACACCTTC. Together with reference TRBV19 and TRBJ1-2, the CDR3 gives the full variable domain: DGGITQSPKYLFRKEGQNVTLSCEQNLNHDAMYWYRQDPGQGLRLIYYSQIVNDFQKGDIAEGYSVSREKKESFPLTVTSAQKNPTAFYLCASTTPAGGYGYTFGSGTRLTVV.

In DNA form, the CDR3 reads TGTGCCAGCAGCTCGAGTGCGGCCCCGACAGTAGCTGGATTCGGAGCTTTCTTT. Amino acid sequence: CASSSSAAPTVAGFGAFF. The chain recombines TRBV7-8 with TRBJ1-1; the D gene is possibly TRBD1 (5 bases). V was pared by 4 bases and J by 10 bases, with 31 bases between. Germline loops: CDR1 SGHVS, CDR2 FQNEAQ. The CDR3 covers 18 residues.

This clone was seen once. The chain carries TRBV4-3 and TRBJ2-7; a weak D match, TRBD2 (5 bases). Germline lookup yields CDR1 LGHNA and CDR2 YSLEER. The CDR3 sequence is 16 residues long. The V end lost 2 bases, the J end lost 3 bases, and 17 bases lay between the germline ends. CDR3 DNA: TGCGCCAGCAGCCAACCGGACTCCCCCCGGGTCTACGAGCAGTACGTC. This sequence encodes CASSQPDSPRVYEQYV.

The chain recombines TRBV19 with TRBJ2-5; 13 nucleotides match TRBD2. The J call may be incorrect, as the DNA end agrees better with TRBJ2-7. The CDR3 extends over 15 amino acids. CDR1 LNHDA and CDR2 SQIVND come from the germline V gene (reference sequence). The CDR3 bases are TGTGCCAGTAGTATATGGACTAGCGGGAGCTACGAGCAGTACTTC. Its translation is CASSIWTSGSYEQYF.

The chain employs TRBV2 and TRBJ2-5; D remains ambiguous. CDR1 and CDR2 from the germline V gene are SNHLY and FYNNEI. The CDR3 is 14 residues long. Trimming removed 2 bases at V and 1 base at J, with 8 bases between. DNA for the CDR3: TGTGCCAGCAGTGAATTGGTCAGCCAAGAGACCCAGTACTTC. It specifies CASSELVSQETQYF. Drawing the rest from reference TRBV2 and TRBJ2-5, the complete variable domain is EPEVTQTPSHQVTQMGQEVILRCVPISNHLYFYWYRQILGQKVEFLVSFYNNEISEKSEIFDDQFSVERPDGSNFTLKIRSTKLEDSAMYFCASSELVSQETQYFGPGTRLLVL.

This chain's CDR3 is CASSLNSLPDTQYF. The CDR3, as DNA: TGTGCCAGCAGCTTAAACAGTCTCCCAGATACGCAGTATTTT. The chain has TRBV7-9 and TRBJ2-3; D gene uncertain. V dropped 2 bases and J dropped 4 bases, with 10 bases sitting between them. Germline V gene sequence: CDR1 SEHNR, CDR2 FQNEAQ (reference sequence). The CDR3 is made up of 14 amino acids.

In this sample, this clone turned up once. This chain uses TRBV18 with TRBJ2-2, with 13 bases aligning to TRBD2. Unmatched junction bases numbered 6, after V lost 0 bases and J lost 5 bases. The CDR3 covers 18 residues. Germline V CDR1 and CDR2: KGHSH, LQKENI. The DNA of the CDR3 is TGTGCCAGCTCACCACCCTCACTAGCGGGAGGGCTGACCGGGGAGCTGTTTTTT. Translation: CASSPPSLAGGLTGELFF.

The V call is TRBV7-9, the J call TRBJ1-4; possible D gene TRBD1, 5 bases. Trimming stripped 5 bases from V and 0 bases from J, with 16 bases between. Germline CDR1 SEHNR, CDR2 FQNEAQ (reference sequence). The CDR3 spans 17 residues. DNA for the CDR3: TGTGCCAGCAGCCCGGGCCGTGGGGCGTCAACTAATGAAAAACTGTTTTTT. It is translated as CASSPGRGASTNEKLFF.

This sequence joins TRBV6-4 and TRBJ2-3; TRBD2 matches 10 bases. The germline gives CDR1 MRHNA, CDR2 SNTAGT. The CDR3 is 15 amino acids. V was pared by 4 bases and J by 6 bases, with 7 bases of the junction left unmatched. The CDR3 region is CASSALGLAYDTQYF. The CDR3 DNA reads as TGTGCCAGCAGTGCCTTGGGACTAGCGTACGATACGCAGTATTTT.

The V and J genes are TRBV5-5 and TRBJ2-1; TRBD2 aligns across 9 bases. This CDR3 comprises 17 residues. The germline CDR1 and CDR2 sequences are SGHKS and YYEKEE (reference sequence). V lost 4 bases, J lost 9 bases, and 17 bases stayed unmatched. CDR3 sequence: CASSPGGGTSFESEQFF. The CDR3 bases are TGTGCCAGCAGCCCGGGGGGTGGGACTAGCTTTGAAAGTGAGCAGTTCTTC. The full variable domain, completed using reference TRBV5-5 and TRBJ2-1, is DAGVTQSPTHLIKTRGQQVTLRCSPISGHKSVSWYQQVLGQGPQFIFQYYEKEERGRGNFPDRFSARQFPNYSSELNVNALLLGDSALYLCASSPGGGTSFESEQFFGPGTRLTVL.

The chain uses TRBV21-1 and TRBJ2-7; the table's D call, TRBD2, was not checked against the DNA. TRBV21-1 is a documented pseudogene. This CDR3 has 18 amino acids. The CDR3 here is CASSETGTSGTTSYEQYV. The CDR3 DNA is TGTGCCAGCAGCGAGACCGGGACTAGCGGGACCACTTCCTACGAGCAGTACGTC.

CDR3 loop: CASSQGQLSGANVLTF. As DNA, the CDR3 is TGTGCCAGCAGCCAGGGACAGCTCTCTGGGGCCAACGTCCTGACTTTC. This chain connects TRBV4-2 to TRBJ2-6; 7 bases are a match to TRBD1. The V gene's germline CDR1 is LGHNA and CDR2 YNFKEQ. J lost 0 bases, V lost 3 bases, and 2 bases had no gene match. The CDR3 runs to 16 residues.

The chain couples TRBV4-3 to TRBJ2-1; 10 bases are a match to TRBD2. Germline V gives CDR1 LGHNA, CDR2 YSLEER. The CDR3 contains 16 residues. Germline trimming cut 0 bases from V and 6 bases from J; bases unmatched to any gene: 5. The CDR3 bases are TGCGCCAGCAGCCAAGACCTAGCGGGAGCCATCAATGAGCAGTTCTTC. This codes for CASSQDLAGAINEQFF.

V and J are TRBV19 and TRBJ1-1; D is unclear. The length of the CDR3 is 15 residues. Germline V gene sequence: CDR1 LNHDA, CDR2 SQIVND (reference sequence). Trimming cost V 5 bases and J 2 bases, with 15 bases left between them. CDR3 sequence: CASSPPERSNTEAFF. The CDR3 DNA follows: TGTGCCAGTAGTCCCCCGGAGAGGTCCAACACTGAAGCTTTCTTT.

The genes are TRBV5-1 and TRBJ2-2; 9 nucleotides align to TRBD1. Looked up from germline, CDR1 is SGHRS and CDR2 is YFSETQ. Trimming cost V 4 bases and J 4 bases; bases outside gene matches: 5. This CDR3 is built from 15 residues. The chain's CDR3 is CASSPGTGTTGELFF. CDR3 nucleotides: TGCGCCAGCAGCCCCGGGACAGGGACCACCGGGGAGCTGTTTTTT. Drawing the rest from reference TRBV5-1 and TRBJ2-2, the complete variable domain is KAGVTQTPRYLIKTRGQQVTLSCSPISGHRSVSWYQQTPGQGLQFLFEYFSETQRNKGNFPGRFSGRQFSNSRSEMNVSTLELGDSALYLCASSPGTGTTGELFFGEGSRLTVL.

In DNA form, the CDR3 reads TGTGCCAGCAGCGAGGGAGGGCCCTCATACGAGCAGTACTTC. Amino acids: CASSEGGPSYEQYF. The genes are TRBV14 and TRBJ2-7, with 7 bases identical to TRBD2. Germline V gene lookup returns CDR1 SGHDN and CDR2 FVKESK. V was pared by 5 bases and J by 4 bases, with 8 bases of the junction left unmatched. The CDR3 runs to 14 residues.

This chain connects TRBV5-6 to TRBJ1-1, with D possibly TRBD1 on 6 matching bases. The CDR3 contains 15 residues. Trimming stripped 1 base from V and 6 bases from J, with 16 bases between. The germline CDR1 and CDR2 sequences are SGHDT and YYEEEE. In DNA form, the CDR3 reads TGTGCCAGCAGCTTGCTCTCGGGGGGCATCGCTGAAGCTTTCTTT. Translated, it gives CASSLLSGGIAEAFF.

V and J are TRBV19 and TRBJ2-7, with D uncertain. The CDR3 contains 14 residues. Trimming took 3 bases from V and 3 from J, leaving 12 bases between them. The germline gives CDR1 LNHDA, CDR2 SQIVND (reference sequence). The CDR3 DNA reads TGTGCCAGTAGTATGAGTACTCCTTTCTACGAGCAGTACTTC. Its protein is CASSMSTPFYEQYF.

The chain carries TRBV27 and TRBJ2-3; 8 nucleotides match TRBD1. Per germline, CDR1 MNHEY and CDR2 SMNVEV (reference sequence). V was clipped by 2 bases and J by 2 bases; unmatched bases: 9. The CDR3 is 17 residues long. CDR3 in DNA: TGTGCCAGCAGTTTAAGGGCCGGGACAGGTTACACAGATACGCAGTATTTT. Encoded protein: CASSLRAGTGYTDTQYF.

This chain connects TRBV29-1 to TRBJ1-1; TRBD1 matches at 8 bases. CDR3 length equals 17 residues. V dropped 5 bases and J dropped 0; count of bases not matched to a gene: 14. Per germline, CDR1 SQVTM and CDR2 ANQGSEA. CDR3 sequence: CSVPPPGQVTMNTEAFF. CDR3 sequence (DNA): TGCAGCGTTCCCCCTCCGGGACAGGTGACCATGAACACTGAAGCTTTCTTT.

The chain links TRBV7-3 to TRBJ2-2, with 8 bases that match TRBD1. This CDR3 is 15 amino acids long. With 5 bases clipped from V and 4 bases from J, the junction kept 6 bases outside the gene matches. CDR1 SGHTA and CDR2 FQGTGA come from the germline V gene. DNA for the CDR3: TGTGCCAGCAGCCTCAGGACAGGGACCACCGGGGAGCTGTTTTTT. This translates into CASSLRTGTTGELFF.